The T cell receptor beta chain described here comes from a study of shared clonotypes between healthy human individuals (TCRdb year 2020). Broadly, across the study: The cohort included three men and a couple of women between 18 and 49 years of age. For each donor, three plates each were used for CD4 naive and CD4 memory, two plates were used for CD8 naive, and one plate was used for CD8 memory. To estimate repertoire size and how much clonotype sharing occurs between individuals, the study deeply sequenced the blood TCR repertoires of roughly 5 healthy adults. Different laboratories and diverse techniques were used to prepare libraries and sequence TCR repertoires, to increase sequencing depth and limit assay-specific biases. Leukapheresis yielded between about 0.94 and 8.9 billion PBMCs per donor. The full study reports these points: Higher generation probabilities were observed for clonotypes shared by all four sorted-subset donors than for non-shared clonotypes. When several donors were compared, the shared fraction of clonotypes was around 5.1% for naive CD4, approximately 3.3% for naive CD8, roughly 2.3% for memory CD4, and 0.4% for memory CD8. Because the study included a small number of donors, the genetic and exposure-history diversity represented was limited. Pairwise subsampling indicated that sequencing depth was expected to affect the degree of clonotype sharing among donors. Even with the large sequencing depth, rarefaction of the sorted-subset datasets indicated that sequencing was incomplete. Larger estimated clonotype richness was generally found for naive subsets than for memory subsets. Sampling was restricted to blood, and TCR repertoires in tissue are likely to differ from TCR repertoires in blood.

Here V drops 2 bases and J drops 5 bases, and the junction holds 7 bases not matched to any gene. The CDR3 goes from the cysteine to the phenylalanine over 17 residues. Only the CDR3 region is kept as DNA, spanning 51 bases read in frame from base 1. The germline V gene provides CDR1 SGHVS and CDR2 FNYEAQ. Comment on this clone: The target of this receptor is not known. There are no base qualities to consult, and no much larger clone falls within one base.

TCR CDR3 regions were amplified from genomic DNA by multiplex PCR using the deep immunoSEQ assay. Extracted genomic DNA from each cell subset was spread evenly across all wells of several immunoSEQ 96-well plates, with each plate serving as a replicate. For sorted subsets, 200 ng of genomic DNA, equivalent to 30,000 or so T cell genomes, went into each replicate PCR. Purified libraries were measured with a Qubit 3.0 fluorometer, size-checked on a Bioanalyzer 2100, and measured again with the KAPA Library Quantification kit. A separate single-read 150-cycle Illumina NextSeq 550 flow cell was used to sequence each immunoSEQ 96-well plate. As for the original processing: The immunoSEQ output contained only junctional sequences without quality scores, so filtering could not match that applied to full-length reads. To assign V/J genes and CDR3, sequences were annotated using PyIR, a Python wrapper for IgBLAST v1.9, with IMGT germline references. Reads were removed for weak V/J assignments (E-value above 1e-6), missing CDR3, stop codons, out-of-frame junctions, or ambiguous translated residues. V3J clonotypes were defined as sequences sharing the same inferred V gene, J gene, and CDR3 amino acid sequence. The percentage overlap between two repertoires was calculated by dividing the number of shared unique clonotypes by the size of the smaller repertoire. RTK rarefaction, the Chao1 estimator, and Recon v2.1 estimates of unobserved clonotypes were used to assess repertoire richness. For all TCRbeta clonotypes obtained by the gDNA method from a handful of donors, generation probabilities were computed with OLGA. As stored in TCRdb, this immuneACCESS dataset retains in-frame rearrangements with V and J assigned. A fraction of the clones does not appear; measured against another copy, unresolved V genes explain less than half of the discrepancy, and the remainder lacks a known reason. V and J calls and clone size follow that table, whereas D and trimming were derived from the DNA. Here the sample has about 2,200,000 clones; under 95% occur a single time. Roughly 1.7% of the sample lies in the top ten.

CD8 naive samples were CD45RO-negative cells positively selected for CCR7, giving a CD45RA+CCR7+ population that excluded TemRA cells. Healthy HIV-negative adults with no recently reported acute infections or vaccinations were included as donors. All donors were Caucasian adults living in Nashville, Tennessee, USA. After blood collection by leukapheresis, PBMCs were isolated using Ficoll-Histopaque density gradient centrifugation and then cryopreserved in the vapor phase of liquid nitrogen. Analytical flow cytometry was used to check the purity and quantity of every magnetically sorted T cell population. Genomic DNA was isolated from each sorted fraction and quantified by UV absorbance on a Nanodrop 2000c.

The sequence derives from a man between 18 and 29 years old in good health. Some clones in this sample may be carry-over from other donors' samples. Sequencing was done on a sample of naive CD8+ T cells from PBMCs. Sample cell subset or site, as interpreted from the label and publication: CD45RA+CCR7+. In this chain, TRBV7-6 is recombined with TRBJ2-2, and 11 junction bases match TRBD2. The bases are TGTGCCAGCAGCTTATCTGGGCTAGCGGGAGGAACCGGGGAGCTGTTTTTT. Its protein product is CASSLSGLAGGTGELFF.